A selection of T cell receptor beta chains follows, all from one sample in a study of blood T cell repertoires in COVID-19. Profiling relied on immunoSEQ multiplex PCR, and the TCRdb table lists in-frame clones only, not all of them. The sample consists of about half a million clones, roughly 85% of them appearing once. Sample: peripheral blood. The receptors shown here come from a human donor in a cohort sampled during active COVID-19. Both conserved end residues are part of each CDR3. A D gene is named only where the DNA matches it firmly. The size of a clone is reported for some rows only, either as once, few or many, or as a class for expanded clones.

v_call	d_call	clone_size	j_call	cdr3_nt	cdr3_aa
TRBV19	TRBD1	.	TRBJ1-5	TGTGCCAGTTGCCCTGACAGGGGGATGTCGGGGAGCAATCAGCCCCAGCATTTT	CASCPDRGMSGSNQPQHF
TRBV21-1	.	once	TRBJ1-6	TGTGCCAGCAGCCCCCCGGAGACAGGAGATTCACCCCTCCACTTT	CASSPPETGDSPLHF
TRBV7-2	TRBD1	.	TRBJ2-5	TGTGCCAGCAGCTTGGCCGGGACAGGAGGGCAAGAGACCCAGTACTTC	CASSLAGTGGQETQYF
TRBV5-1	.	.	TRBJ2-7	TGCGCCAGCAGCTTGGTAGCGGTAGGATCCTACGAGCAGTACTTC	CASSLVAVGSYEQYF
TRBV11-3	.	few	TRBJ2-3	TGTGCCAGCAGCTTAGACCGACACCGGGATACGCAGTATTTT	CASSLDRHRDTQYF
TRBV7-2	.	few	TRBJ1-1	TGTGCCAGCAGCTTAGAGGCAGGCGGGGGCACTGAAGCTTTCTTT	CASSLEAGGGTEAFF
TRBV6-5	.	.	TRBJ2-1	TGTGCCAGCAGTTCTCCTGCCCCTAGCTCCTACAATGAGCAGTTCTTC	CASSSPAPSSYNEQFF
TRBV10-3	TRBD1	once	TRBJ2-7	TGTGCCATCGGTGGGGACAGCCGACCGTACGAGCAGTACTTC	CAIGGDSRPYEQYF
TRBV19	TRBD2	.	TRBJ2-3	TGTGCCAGTAGTAAGGCGGGAGGGGCAGCAGATACGCAGTATTTT	CASSKAGGAADTQYF
TRBV24-1	TRBD2	.	TRBJ2-3	TGTGCCACCAGCGATACCGGGACTAGCGGGAACGCAGATACGCAGTATTTT	CATSDTGTSGNADTQYF
TRBV5-6	.	.	TRBJ1-1	TGTGCCAGCAGTCACCGCCCGAGCACTGAAGCTTTCTTT	CASSHRPSTEAFF
TRBV29-1	.	.	TRBJ1-1	TGCAGCGTCGCCGGACACCTCGGGACTGAAGCTTTCTTT	CSVAGHLGTEAFF
TRBV5-1	TRBD2	.	TRBJ2-1	TGCGCCAGCAGAAAGGGACTAGCGGGAGTAGATGAGCAGTTCTTC	CASRKGLAGVDEQFF
TRBV6-5	TRBD1	.	TRBJ2-1	TGTGCCAGCAGTTACCCGGGACAGGGAGTCTATGAGCAGTTCTTC	CASSYPGQGVYEQFF
TRBV27	.	few	TRBJ1-5	TGTGCCAGCAGTTACTCGGTCGGTCAGCCCCAGCATTTT	CASSYSVGQPQHF
TRBV14	TRBD2	.	TRBJ2-3	TGTGCCAGCAGCCAAGGGCTAGCGGGTACCACGCAGTATTTT	CASSQGLAGTTQYF
TRBV18	.	.	TRBJ1-4	TGTGCCAGCTCACTTGACAGAACATGGGAAAAACTGTTTTTT	CASSLDRTWEKLFF
TRBV5-1	TRBD2	.	TRBJ2-5	TGCGCCAGCAGCTCACTAGCGGGAGATAGGGAGACCCAGTACTTC	CASSSLAGDRETQYF
TRBV30	TRBD1	.	TRBJ1-1	TGTGCCTGGAGTGTACTCGCAGGGGGAAACACTGAAGCTTTCTTT	CAWSVLAGGNTEAFF
TRBV6-5	TRBD1	.	TRBJ1-4	TGTGCCAGCAGAAGACAGGGGCATAATGAAAAACTGTTTTTT	CASRRQGHNEKLFF
TRBV5-1	TRBD1	.	TRBJ1-1	TGCGCCAGCAGCTTGGTGGGACAGCAGAACACTGAAGCTTTCTTT	CASSLVGQQNTEAFF
TRBV27	TRBD1	.	TRBJ2-1	TGTGCCATCGGGGACAGGGAACGGAATGAGCAGTTCTTC	CAIGDRERNEQFF
TRBV10-3	TRBD1	few	TRBJ1-5	TGTGCCACCCGAGAACGGGACAGGGGTTCGCAGCCCCAGCATTTT	CATRERDRGSQPQHF
TRBV6-5	TRBD2	.	TRBJ2-5	TGTGCCAGCAGGGCTAGCGGGAGGAAGGAGACCCAGTACTTC	CASRASGRKETQYF
TRBV30	.	.	TRBJ1-1	TGTGCCTGGAGTGTACCGTTGGTGAGCTACCGGGGGGCTGAAGCTTTCTTT	CAWSVPLVSYRGAEAFF
TRBV29-1	TRBD1	.	TRBJ1-6	TGCAGCGTTGAAACAGGGGGGAATTCACCCCTCCACTTT	CSVETGGNSPLHF
TRBV24-1	.	.	TRBJ1-2	TGTGCCACCAGTTTGGAGTTCAGCTATGGCTACACCTTC	CATSLEFSYGYTF
TRBV6-5	TRBD2	.	TRBJ2-4	TGTGCCAGCAGTTCGGGGGGGCTAGCCAAAAACATTCAGTACTTC	CASSSGGLAKNIQYF
TRBV9	.	.	TRBJ2-7	TGTGCCAGCAGTTTAGGAGACAGGTCCTCCTACGAGCAGTACTTC	CASSLGDRSSYEQYF
TRBV7-7	.	once	TRBJ2-7	TGTGCTAGCAGTCAAGACTACTCTTCCTCCTACGAGCAGTACTTC	CASSQDYSSSYEQYF
TRBV2	TRBD1	.	TRBJ1-5	TGTGCCAGCAGCGACCCCGACAGGGGCAATCAGCCCCAGCATTTT	CASSDPDRGNQPQHF
TRBV29-1	TRBD2	.	TRBJ2-7	TGCAGCACCCGACTAGCGGGAGTTAACGAGCAGTACTTC	CSTRLAGVNEQYF
TRBV28	TRBD1	.	TRBJ1-2	TGTGCCAGCAGCCAACAGGGGGGTGGCTACACCTTC	CASSQQGGGYTF
TRBV6-5	TRBD1	.	TRBJ1-6	TGTGCCAGCAGTTACCCACAGGGGGCTTCTTCACCCCTCCACTTT	CASSYPQGASSPLHF
TRBV10-3	.	.	TRBJ2-7	TGTGCCATCAGTGGTGGTGTTAGCGGCTCCTACGAGCAGTACTTC	CAISGGVSGSYEQYF
TRBV5-1	.	.	TRBJ1-2	TGCGCCAGCAGCTTGGCGTCAGGGGATTTGAGAAACTATGGCTACACCTTC	CASSLASGDLRNYGYTF
TRBV5-1	TRBD2	.	TRBJ2-1	TGCGCCAGCAGCTTGGATGGACTAGCGGGAAGGAATGAGCAGTTCTTC	CASSLDGLAGRNEQFF
TRBV7-9	TRBD2	few	TRBJ2-7	TGTGCCAGCAGCGGCAAAGAGGAAGCGGGACCCTACGAGCAGTACTTC	CASSGKEEAGPYEQYF
TRBV14	TRBD1	.	TRBJ1-6	TGTGCCAGCAGCCAAGTGAAGGGGTCAGGGGGTTATAATTCACCCCTCCACTTT	CASSQVKGSGGYNSPLHF
TRBV6-6	.	.	TRBJ2-2	TGTGCCAGCAGTCCCACAGGCGGCGGGGAGCTGTTTTTT	CASSPTGGGELFF
TRBV5-1	.	.	TRBJ2-1	TGCGCCAGCAGATCTCGGACTTCCAATGAGCAGTTCTTC	CASRSRTSNEQFF
TRBV28	TRBD1	.	TRBJ1-2	TGTGCCAGGGGTTCTCGACAGGGAGGCTACACCTTC	CARGSRQGGYTF
TRBV3-1/TRBV3-2	.	.	TRBJ2-1	TGTGCCAGCCTCAGGGTGGGTAGCTCCTACAATGAGCAGTTCTTC	CASLRVGSSYNEQFF
TRBV6-6	TRBD2	once	TRBJ2-3	TGTGCCAGCAGTTTCTGGACTAGCGCGAACACAGATACGCAGTATTTT	CASSFWTSANTDTQYF
TRBV2	.	.	TRBJ1-1	TGTGCCAGCAGGAGGCATTATGAAGCTTTCTTT	CASRRHYEAFF
TRBV19	TRBD2	.	TRBJ2-1	TGTGCCTCTTCCGGGACTAGCGCTTATGTCTCCTACAATGAGCAGTTCTTC	CASSGTSAYVSYNEQFF
TRBV27	.	.	TRBJ2-2	TGTGCCAGCAGTTTACGTGCCGGGGAGCTGTTTTTT	CASSLRAGELFF
TRBV20-1	.	once	TRBJ1-2	TGCAGTGCTGGTGACGGCTATGGCTACACCTTC	CSAGDGYGYTF
TRBV4-1	TRBD1	.	TRBJ1-4	TGCGCCAGCAGCCAAGGGGCAGGGGGCAGGGATAATGAAAAACTGTTTTTT	CASSQGAGGRDNEKLFF
TRBV30	.	.	TRBJ2-7	TGTGCCCAAGGCGCGGTCTCCTACGAGCAGTACTTC	CAQGAVSYEQYF
TRBV6-2/TRBV6-3	.	.	TRBJ2-3	TGTGCCAGCAGTTATACGGGAGCGTACACAGATACGCAGTATTTT	CASSYTGAYTDTQYF
TRBV2	TRBD1	.	TRBJ1-2	TGTGCCAGCAGTGTTGGACAGGTGTACAGTGGCTACACCTTC	CASSVGQVYSGYTF
TRBV28	.	once	TRBJ2-4	TGTGCCAGCAGCCGAGATCCGTCGACCAAAAACATTCAGTACTTC	CASSRDPSTKNIQYF
TRBV24-1	.	.	TRBJ2-3	TGTGCCACCAGTGATTCCCAAGCGGGTTATACGCAGTATTTT	CATSDSQAGYTQYF